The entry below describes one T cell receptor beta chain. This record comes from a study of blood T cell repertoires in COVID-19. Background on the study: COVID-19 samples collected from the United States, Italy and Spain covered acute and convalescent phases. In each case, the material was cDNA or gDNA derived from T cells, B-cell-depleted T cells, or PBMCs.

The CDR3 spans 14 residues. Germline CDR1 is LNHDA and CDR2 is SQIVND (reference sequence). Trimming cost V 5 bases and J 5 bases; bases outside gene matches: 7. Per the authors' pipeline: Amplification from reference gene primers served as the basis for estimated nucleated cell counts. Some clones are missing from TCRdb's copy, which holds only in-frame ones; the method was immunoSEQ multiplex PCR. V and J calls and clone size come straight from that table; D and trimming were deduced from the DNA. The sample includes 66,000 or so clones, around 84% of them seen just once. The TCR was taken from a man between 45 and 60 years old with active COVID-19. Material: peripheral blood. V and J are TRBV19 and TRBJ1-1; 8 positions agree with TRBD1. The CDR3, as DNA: TGTGCCAGTAGTCCGCACAGGGGGGAGACTGAAGCTTTCTTT. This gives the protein CASSPHRGETEAFF.